This entry features one TCR beta chain sequence. The data were taken from a study of shared clonotypes between healthy human individuals. Clones were read by immunoSEQ multiplex PCR, and TCRdb kept only the in-frame ones, dropping some. The profile shows about 2.1 million clones, 85% to 95% of them singletons. Naive CD8 cells, CD45RO-negative and positively selected for CCR7, excluded terminally differentiated effector memory CD45RA+ cells. Germline V CDR1 and CDR2: SEHNR, FQNEAQ (reference sequence). The CDR3 totals 13 residues. Trimming pared 1 base from V and 3 bases from J, leaving 6 bases between.

This receptor was identified in a man between 18 and 35 years old in good health. Some clones in this sample may be carry-over from other donors' samples. Sequenced sample: naive CD8+ T cells from PBMCs. V gene TRBV7-9 combines with J gene TRBJ1-2; D gene unclear. The CDR3 sequence is CASSLGGYYGYTF. The DNA of the CDR3 is TGTGCCAGCAGCTTAGGGGGTTACTATGGCTACACCTTC. Variable domain in full (rest from reference TRBV7-9 and TRBJ1-2): DTGVSQNPRHKITKRGQNVTFRCDPISEHNRLYWYRQTLGQGPEFLTYFQNEAQLEKSRLLSDRFSAERPKGSFSTLEIQRTEQGDSAMYLCASSLGGYYGYTFGSGTRLTVV.